This entry lists 32 T cell receptor beta chains sequenced from one sample in a study of Graves' ophthalmopathy and Graves' hyperthyroidism. Scientists amplified the TCR beta CDR3 regions from RNA transcripts. In the first round, RT-PCR was carried out with HTBI primers, and a multiplex PCR formed the second round. Using its own MiXCR run on the multiplex PCR reads, TCRdb lists one record per CDR3 protein. The table includes about 240,000 distinct CDR3 sequences, less than 55% detected once. Input material: peripheral blood. Every receptor here comes from an adult man with Graves' ophthalmopathy.

This clonotype has just a few counts. The chain joins TRBV7-8 to TRBJ2-5; TRBD1 aligns across 12 bases. V lost 4 bases, J lost 1 base, and 4 bases stayed unmatched. Germline V gene data show CDR1 as SGHVS and CDR2 as FQNEAQ. The CDR3 is 16 residues long. The CDR3 DNA reads TGTGCCAGCAGCTCCCTGGGACAGGGGGCCCAAGAGACCCAGTACTTC. Translated, it gives CASSSLGQGAQETQYF.

V is TRBV19 and J is TRBJ2-7; 7 bases are shared with TRBD1. Losses at the gene ends were 1 base for V and 5 bases for J; bases not matched to a gene: 2. This CDR3 contains 13 residues. The V gene's germline CDR1 is LNHDA and CDR2 SQIVND (reference sequence). CDR3 in amino acids: CASSIVQGNEQYF. The CDR3 DNA follows: TGTGCCAGTAGTATAGTACAGGGGAACGAGCAGTACTTC. The full variable domain, rest sourced from reference TRBV19 and TRBJ2-7, is DGGITQSPKYLFRKEGQNVTLSCEQNLNHDAMYWYRQDPGQGLRLIYYSQIVNDFQKGDIAEGYSVSREKKESFPLTVTSAQKNPTAFYLCASSIVQGNEQYFGPGTRLTVT.

The genes are TRBV12-3 or TRBV12-4 and TRBJ2-7, with D tentatively TRBD2 (7 bases). The CDR3 runs to 14 residues. V dropped 3 bases and J dropped 3 bases, with 12 bases sitting between them. The CDR3 here is CASSFGGPHYEQYF. CDR3 nucleotide sequence: TGTGCCAGCAGTTTCGGGGGGCCTCACTACGAGCAGTACTTC.

V usage is TRBV20-1 and J usage is TRBJ2-7; possibly TRBD1 or TRBD2 for D (5 bases each). TRBJ2-1 explains the end of the DNA better; the J call may be wrong. Germline-derived CDR1 and CDR2 are DFQATT and SNEGSKA (reference sequence). The CDR3 is 12 amino acids. The CDR3 is CSARDGGYVQFF. DNA of the CDR3: TGCAGTGCTAGAGATGGGGGATATGTGCAGTTCTTC.

The genes are TRBV20-1 and TRBJ1-2, with 7 bases that match TRBD1. The CDR3 loop spans 14 amino acids. Germline V CDR1 and CDR2: DFQATT, SNEGSKA (reference sequence). V dropped 4 bases and J dropped 5; count of bases not matched to a gene: 10. CDR3 protein: CSATRQGGHYGYTF. In DNA form, the CDR3 reads TGCAGTGCTACGAGACAGGGAGGGCATTATGGCTACACCTTC.

The chain uses TRBV5-1 and TRBJ2-5; D perhaps matches TRBD1 (6 bases). Trimming shortened V by 1 base and J by 1 base, and 11 bases separated the two germline ends. CDR3 length equals 15 residues. In germline, CDR1 is SGHRS, CDR2 YFSETQ. The CDR3 sequence is CASSLRGHLQETQYF. In DNA, the CDR3 is TGCGCCAGCAGCTTGCGGGGACACCTCCAAGAGACCCAGTACTTC.

The chain joins TRBV29-1 to TRBJ2-5; 10 positions agree with TRBD1. The CDR3 totals 12 residues. J was trimmed by 5 bases and V by 6 bases; bases with no gene match: 3. Germline V gives CDR1 SQVTM, CDR2 ANQGSEA. DNA of the CDR3: TGCAGCGTGACGGGACAGGGGGAGACCCAGTACTTC. It codes for CSVTGQGETQYF.

The chain recombines TRBV10-1 with TRBJ2-5; 8 positions agree with TRBD2. Unmatched junction bases numbered 7, after V lost 6 bases and J lost 4 bases. This CDR3 spans 14 amino acids. CDR1 and CDR2 (germline): WNHNN, SYGVQD (reference sequence). For the CDR3, the DNA is TGCGCCAGCAGCTTTAGCGGGGTTTCAGAGACCCAGTACTTC. Amino acids: CASSFSGVSETQYF.

Worth noting for this clonotype: The junction shows a germline mismatch at one end, possibly a read error. The rearrangement joins TRBV9 to TRBJ1-4; D might be TRBD1 (6 bases). CDR3 length: 15 residues. Germline V gives CDR1 SGDLS, CDR2 YYNGEE. Here the CDR3 reads CASSLFGGAGEKLFF. In DNA, the CDR3 is TGCGCCAGCAGCTTGTTCGGGGGGGCTGGCGAAAAACTGTTTTTT.

This clonotype has a count of ten or more. The chain recombines TRBV2 with TRBJ2-7; a weak D match, TRBD1 (6 bases). The CDR3 runs to 12 residues. V was trimmed by 6 bases and J by 5 bases, leaving 11 bases between them. The V gene's germline CDR1 is SNHLY and CDR2 FYNNEI. The CDR3 region is CASSLTGNEQYF. As DNA, the CDR3 is TGTGCCAGCAGCTTAACAGGGAACGAGCAGTACTTC.

The J gene is TRBJ1-5, the V gene TRBV20-1; 7 positions agree with TRBD1. This CDR3 has 14 amino acids. Germline trimming cut 0 bases from V and 4 bases from J; bases unmatched to any gene: 3. Germline lookup yields CDR1 DFQATT and CDR2 SNEGSKA (reference sequence). The CDR3 nucleotides are TGCAGTGCTAGAGATTTACAGGGGAATCAGCCCCAGCATTTT. This codes for CSARDLQGNQPQHF.

Concerning this clonotype itself: A junction end diverges from the germline sequence, so it may reflect a read error. The rearrangement links TRBV10-2 to TRBJ2-2; 9 bases are a match to TRBD2. CDR1 and CDR2 (germline): WSHSY, SAAADI. The CDR3 extends over 16 amino acids. CDR3 amino acids: CASSRGGAANTGELFF. The CDR3 region has the DNA TGTGCCAGCAGCCGCGGGGGGGCCGCGAACACCGGGGAGCTGTTTTTT.

Comment on this clonotype: At one end the junction does not follow the germline gene, possibly because of a read error. The chain uses TRBV15 and TRBJ1-1; 9 nucleotides line up with TRBD1. Germline V gives CDR1 LNHNV, CDR2 YYDKDF (reference sequence). CDR3 length equals 15 residues. CDR3 loop: CASSPRTGENTEAFF. The CDR3, as DNA: TGTGCCAGCAGCCCTAGGACAGGGGAGAACACTGAAGCTTTCTTT.

The chain recombines TRBV7-2 with TRBJ1-3, with D tentatively TRBD1 (5 bases). The CDR3 runs 16 residues. From germline, CDR1 is SGHTA and CDR2 FQGNSA. Trimming pared 5 bases from V and 0 bases from J, leaving 14 bases between. CDR3 in DNA: TGTGCCAGCAGCATTAGGGACTTAAGCTCTGGAAACACCATATATTTT. This sequence encodes CASSIRDLSSGNTIYF.

The chain combines TRBV5-1 with TRBJ1-2; no definite D call. The CDR3 covers 13 residues. V was trimmed by 0 bases and J by 6 bases, leaving 9 bases between them. CDR1 SGHRS and CDR2 YFSETQ come from the germline V gene. The CDR3 loop reads CASSLGAANGYTF. CDR3 nucleotide sequence: TGCGCCAGCAGCTTGGGCGCTGCCAATGGCTACACCTTC.

This clonotype was counted only a few times. The chain employs TRBV6-5 and TRBJ2-7, with 7 bases that match TRBD1. The CDR3 totals 14 residues. With V trimmed by 5 bases and J by 0 bases, 4 bases remained unmatched. CDR1 is MNHEY and CDR2 is SVGAGI in the germline V gene. In DNA, the CDR3 is TGTGCCAGCAGTGAAGGGGGCAGCTCCTACGAGCAGTACTTC. This encodes CASSEGGSSYEQYF.

Comment on this clonotype: Mismatch with germline at one junction end may stem from a read error. V usage is TRBV7-9 and J usage is TRBJ2-7; D tentatively fits TRBD1 or TRBD2 (5 bases each). Germline CDR1 reads SEHNR; CDR2 reads FQNEAQ (reference sequence). There are 16 residues in the CDR3. This chain's CDR3 is CASSQERGSLGREQYF. In nucleotides, the CDR3 is TGCGCCAGCAGCCAAGAGAGGGGCTCCTTAGGGCGCGAGCAGTACTTC.

The gene calls are TRBV25-1 and TRBJ1-1; 7 nucleotides align to TRBD1. The CDR3 extends over 13 amino acids. CDR1 and CDR2 (germline): MGHDK, SYGVNS. V was clipped by 4 bases and J by 9 bases; unmatched bases: 8. This chain's CDR3 is CASSAGTVNQAFF. The CDR3 DNA sequence: TGTGCCAGCAGTGCCGGGACAGTGAATCAAGCTTTCTTT.

V and J are TRBV28 and TRBJ1-2; the D is unclear. Looked up from germline, CDR1 is MDHEN and CDR2 is SYDVKM. V lost 5 bases and J 5 bases, leaving 15 bases between the germline ends. This CDR3 comprises 14 residues. The CDR3 protein is CASSPGHRLYGYTF. DNA for the CDR3: TGTGCCAGCAGTCCCGGGCACCGGTTATATGGCTACACCTTC.

This clonotype has a handful of counts. The rearrangement links TRBV12-3 or TRBV12-4 to TRBJ2-5; D might be TRBD1 (6 bases). Trimming cost V 4 bases and J 5 bases, with 14 bases left between them. The CDR3 has 14 amino acids. CDR3 in DNA: TGTGCCAGCAGTTGGGGTACAGGGCTGGAGACCCAGTACTTC. Translating it yields CASSWGTGLETQYF.

The rearrangement joins TRBV2 to TRBJ2-7; D gene uncertain. The V end was cut by 6 bases, the J end by 3 bases, with 9 bases between. CDR3 length: 12 residues. Germline V gene sequence: CDR1 SNHLY, CDR2 FYNNEI. Here the CDR3 reads CASRETLYEQYF. CDR3 bases: TGTGCCAGCAGGGAGACACTCTACGAGCAGTACTTC.

This clonotype has more than one count but fewer than ten. J is TRBJ1-2 and V is TRBV10-2; tentative D call: TRBD1 (6 bases). Trimming cost V 3 bases and J 2 bases, with 7 bases left between them. CDR3 size: 13 residues. CDR1 WSHSY and CDR2 SAAADI come from the germline V gene. The CDR3 sequence is CASSDTGNYGYTF. CDR3 bases: TGCGCCAGCAGTGATACAGGGAACTATGGCTACACCTTC.

The chain has TRBV5-1 and TRBJ2-7; D not certain. V gave up 0 bases and J gave up 3 bases, with 13 bases separating them. The germline V gene has CDR1 SGHRS and CDR2 YFSETQ. This CDR3 has 15 residues. CDR3 nucleotides: TGCGCCAGCAGCTTGGACCGGTCGGATCACTACGAGCAGTACTTC. The encoded protein is CASSLDRSDHYEQYF.

This clonotype occurred once. The V call is TRBV24-1, the J call TRBJ1-2; D is undetermined. Germline V gene data show CDR1 as KGHDR and CDR2 as SFDVKD. V lost 1 base and J lost 1, with 6 bases in between. The CDR3 is 14 amino acids. CDR3 DNA: TGTGCCACCAGTGATTTAAAGGGTAACTATGGCTACACCTTC. It yields the protein CATSDLKGNYGYTF.

Concerning this clonotype: At one boundary the junction diverges from the germline segment, which might be a read error. The chain couples TRBV2 to TRBJ2-2, with D possibly TRBD2 on 5 matching bases. The CDR3 length is 11 residues. Germline CDR1 SNHLY, CDR2 FYNNEI. The CDR3, as DNA: TGTGCCAGCAGAGTTACCGGGGAGCTGTCTTTT. Protein product: CASRVTGELSF.

The CDR3: CASGDRSSSYEQYF. The CDR3 DNA reads TGTGCCAGCGGGGACAGGTCCAGCTCCTACGAGCAGTACTTC. The J gene is TRBJ2-7, the V gene TRBV6-1, with 8 bases matching TRBD1. CDR3 size: 14 residues. V was pared by 8 bases and J by 0 bases, with 6 bases of the junction left unmatched. CDR1 is MNHNS, CDR2 SASEGT, per germline.

V and J are TRBV4-1 and TRBJ2-7, with D tentatively TRBD2 (5 bases). Germline V gene lookup returns CDR1 MGHRA and CDR2 YSYEKL. The CDR3 sequence is 16 residues long. V was clipped by 0 bases and J by 0 bases, with 12 bases between them. CDR3: CASSQDEGASSYEQYF. CDR3 DNA sequence: TGCGCCAGCAGCCAAGATGAGGGTGCTAGCTCCTACGAGCAGTACTTC.

J is TRBJ2-5 and V is TRBV9; 12 positions agree with TRBD2. Germline CDR1 SGDLS, CDR2 YYNGEE. CDR3 size: 17 residues. J lost 1 base, V lost 7 bases, and 11 bases had no gene match. The CDR3 loop is CASAIFTSGGLQETQYF. CDR3 sequence (DNA): TGTGCCAGCGCGATATTCACTAGCGGGGGGCTCCAAGAGACCCAGTACTTC.

The rearrangement joins TRBV29-1 to TRBJ2-7, with 8 bases that match TRBD1. The V and J ends lost 1 base and 5 bases, in that order; junction bases with no gene match: 7. In germline, CDR1 is SQVTM, CDR2 ANQGSEA. The CDR3 is 14 residues long. The CDR3 DNA is TGCAGCGTTGAAGGTCAGGGGGCGGTGAACGAGCAGTACTTC. It specifies CSVEGQGAVNEQYF.

In this sample, this clonotype turned up a few times. This rearrangement joins TRBV7-8 to TRBJ2-7; TRBD1 matches 8 bases. CDR3 size: 13 residues. V shed 4 bases, J shed 7 bases, and the junction held 6 bases outside the gene matches. Germline assignment: CDR1 SGHVS and CDR2 FQNEAQ. The CDR3 DNA is TGTGCCAGCAGCTCGGACAGGGCGGAGGAGCAGTACTTC. It is translated as CASSSDRAEEQYF.

The chain is built from TRBV7-3 and TRBJ2-2, with 8 bases aligning to TRBD2. Germline V gene lookup returns CDR1 SGHTA and CDR2 FQGTGA. J gave up 1 base and V 3 bases, and 7 bases lay outside the gene matches. CDR3 length: 17 amino acids. CDR3 DNA sequence: TGTGCCAGCAGCTTCGATCCTAGCGGGTGGAACACCGGGGAGCTGTTTTTT. It is translated as CASSFDPSGWNTGELFF.

This clonotype appeared a few times. The chain uses TRBV11-2 and TRBJ1-5; D is uncertain. With 2 bases removed from V and 3 bases from J, the gap between germline ends came to 8 bases. The germline V gene has CDR1 SGHAT and CDR2 FQNNGV. This CDR3 contains 14 residues. CDR3 protein: CASSLNPLNQPQHF. The CDR3 DNA sequence: TGTGCCAGCAGCTTAAACCCGCTCAATCAGCCCCAGCATTTT.